A single sample is the source of the 29 T cell receptor beta chains below, sequenced in a study of cytomegalovirus exposure and HLA in healthy donors. Primers for the PCR totalled 60 Vbeta and 13 Jbeta. TCRdb's copy holds only in-frame clones and misses some; the assay was immunoSEQ multiplex PCR. The data contain roughly 120,000 clones, approximately 80% of them seen just once; the ten biggest clones take up approximately 2%. The specimen sequenced was PBMCs. Receptors were obtained from a man aged 18 to 30 in good health and CMV-seronegative.

The chain carries TRBV4-3 and TRBJ2-7, with D possibly TRBD1 on 6 matching bases. Germline V gene lookup returns CDR1 LGHNA and CDR2 YSLEER. Trimming took off 0 bases at V and 5 bases at J, with 11 bases between the two ends. This CDR3 has 14 amino acids. In DNA form, the CDR3 reads TGCGCCAGCAGCCAAGAAACAGGGTCGGACGAGCAGTACTTC. Protein: CASSQETGSDEQYF.

This clone has just one count. This chain links TRBV2 with TRBJ2-3; TRBD2 aligns across 14 bases. The V gene's germline CDR1 is SNHLY and CDR2 FYNNEI. The CDR3 covers 15 residues. Losses at the gene ends were 6 bases for V and 8 bases for J; bases not matched to a gene: 7. The CDR3 is CASSQGLAGVGTQYF. CDR3 bases: TGTGCCAGCAGCCAGGGACTAGCGGGAGTAGGTACGCAGTATTTT.

As concerns this clone: The sample carries other DNA sequences with the same CDR3. The rearrangement joins TRBV18 to TRBJ1-1; a weak D match, TRBD1 (6 bases). The germline V gene encodes CDR1 KGHSH and CDR2 LQKENI. V gave up 1 base and J gave up 1 base, with 7 bases separating them. CDR3 length: 14 amino acids. The CDR3 is CASSPQGQNTEAFF. In nucleotides, the CDR3 is TGTGCCAGCTCACCACAGGGACAGAACACTGAAGCTTTCTTT. Complete variable domain (other parts from reference TRBV18 and TRBJ1-1): NAGVMQNPRHLVRRRGQEARLRCSPMKGHSHVYWYRQLPEEGLKFMVYLQKENIIDESGMPKERFSAEFPKEGPSILRIQQVVRGDSAAYFCASSPQGQNTEAFFGQGTRLTVV.

The chain uses TRBV27 and TRBJ1-4; D unclear. Per germline, CDR1 MNHEY and CDR2 SMNVEV (reference sequence). V lost 7 bases to trimming and J lost 5 bases, with 26 bases between them. This CDR3 spans 18 amino acids. The CDR3 coding sequence is TGTGCCAGCACCCCCGACTCGCCCGATGAGGGAGCCAATGAAAAACTGTTTTTT. It yields the protein CASTPDSPDEGANEKLFF.

There are a few counts of this clone. V is TRBV5-1 and J is TRBJ2-3; 8 nucleotides agree with TRBD2. The germline CDR1 and CDR2 sequences are SGHRS and YFSETQ. The trim removed 1 base at V and 5 bases at J, leaving 6 bases unmatched. This CDR3 contains 15 residues. The CDR3 nucleotides are TGCGCCAGCAGCTTGATGAGCGGGAGACAAGATACGCAGTATTTT. This codes for CASSLMSGRQDTQYF.

This chain connects TRBV27 to TRBJ2-7; possibly TRBD2 for D (6 bases). The CDR3 loop spans 13 amino acids. Trimming took off 6 bases at V and 5 bases at J, with 14 bases between the two ends. Germline V gene lookup returns CDR1 MNHEY and CDR2 SMNVEV (reference sequence). The CDR3 DNA reads as TGTGCCAGCAGACTTAGCGGAGCTAACGAGCAGTACTTC. Amino acids: CASRLSGANEQYF.

The rearrangement links TRBV28 to TRBJ2-7; D might be TRBD1 (5 bases). The CDR3 length is 15 residues. Germline V gene sequence: CDR1 MDHEN, CDR2 SYDVKM. Trimming stripped 5 bases from V and 2 bases from J, with 16 bases between. The CDR3 bases are TGTGCCAGCAGTCCTGTTCCCCAGGACACCTACGAGCAGTACTTC. Translated: CASSPVPQDTYEQYF.

The chain has TRBV19 and TRBJ2-4; 8 bases fit TRBD1. The CDR3 spans 16 residues. With 5 bases clipped from V and 0 bases from J, the junction kept 6 bases outside the gene matches. The germline gives CDR1 LNHDA, CDR2 SQIVND (reference sequence). CDR3 sequence (DNA): TGTGCCAGTAGTCCTTGGGACAGGCAAGCCAAAAACATTCAGTACTTC. Translated, it gives CASSPWDRQAKNIQYF.

V usage is TRBV5-4 and J usage is TRBJ1-6, with D possibly TRBD1 on 5 matching bases. The ends were cut back, 3 bases at V and 3 bases at J, with 19 bases in the middle. This CDR3 contains 18 residues. CDR1 is SGHNT, CDR2 YYREEE, per germline (reference sequence). CDR3 sequence (DNA): TGTGCCAGCAGCTCGGAGGGGCTACAGATAAGCTATAATTCACCCCTCCACTTT. Amino acids: CASSSEGLQISYNSPLHF.

The J gene is TRBJ1-5, the V gene TRBV7-8, with TRBD1 as a possible D gene (5 bases). Germline-derived CDR1 and CDR2 are SGHVS and FQNEAQ. CDR3 size: 16 residues. Trimming removed 3 bases from V and 2 bases from J, with 14 bases in between. This chain's CDR3 is CASSFNQGGGNQPQHF. The CDR3 DNA is TGTGCCAGCAGCTTCAACCAGGGAGGCGGCAATCAGCCCCAGCATTTT.

The V and J genes are TRBV28 and TRBJ2-7, with unresolved D. Between the trimmed V and J ends, which lost 6 bases and 0 bases, there was a span of 3 bases. This CDR3 contains 11 residues. Germline V gene sequence: CDR1 MDHEN, CDR2 SYDVKM. The CDR3 nucleotides are TGTGCCAGCAGCTCCTCCTACGAGCAGTACTTC. Translated: CASSSSYEQYF.

The V and J genes are TRBV6-1 and TRBJ2-1, with TRBD2 matching over 12 bases. Germline V gene sequence: CDR1 MNHNS, CDR2 SASEGT. The CDR3 is 17 amino acids. J lost 5 bases, V lost 1 base, and 6 bases had no gene match. The CDR3 sequence: CASSEETSGRTNNEQFF. CDR3 DNA sequence: TGTGCCAGCAGTGAAGAAACTAGCGGGAGGACAAACAATGAGCAGTTCTTC.

The chain has TRBV19 and TRBJ2-6; possibly TRBD2 for D (7 bases). Trimming left V 5 bases short and J 7 bases short, with 18 bases between. The CDR3 has 16 amino acids. The germline gives CDR1 LNHDA, CDR2 SQIVND (reference sequence). The CDR3 reads CASSSFGGPGANVLTF. As DNA, the CDR3 is TGTGCCAGTAGTTCCTTCGGGGGGCCCGGCGCCAACGTCCTGACTTTC.

The rearrangement uses TRBV6-5 and TRBJ1-2; 7 positions agree with TRBD1. The junction had 7 bases not matched to a gene; V was cut back by 2 bases and J by 1 base. This CDR3 has 16 residues. Per the germline V gene, CDR1 is MNHEY and CDR2 is SVGAGI. The CDR3 spells CASSYTGTAINYGYTF. The CDR3 bases are TGTGCCAGCAGTTACACGGGGACAGCTATTAACTATGGCTACACCTTC.

The chain uses TRBV6-4 and TRBJ2-7; 10 nucleotides line up with TRBD2. The CDR3 is 15 amino acids. Germline V gene data show CDR1 as MRHNA and CDR2 as SNTAGT. The ends lost 5 bases at V and 7 bases at J; junction bases unmatched: 11. The CDR3 DNA follows: TGTGCCAGCAGTCCTCAGGCTAGCGGGAGCCTGGAGCAGTACTTC. Amino acid sequence: CASSPQASGSLEQYF.

This chain uses TRBV9 with TRBJ1-1, with 7 bases fitting TRBD1. CDR1 and CDR2 (germline): SGDLS, YYNGEE. The length of the CDR3 is 15 residues. J lost 1 base, V lost 3 bases, and 6 bases had no gene match. The CDR3 nucleotides are TGTGCCAGCAGCGCAACAGGGGAACGGAACACTGAAGCTTTCTTT. Translating it yields CASSATGERNTEAFF.

V is TRBV7-8 and J is TRBJ1-4; possibly TRBD1 for D (6 bases). This CDR3 comprises 13 residues. Trimming pared 0 bases from V and 14 bases from J, leaving 13 bases between. Germline V gene lookup returns CDR1 SGHVS and CDR2 FQNEAQ. The CDR3 DNA is TGTGCCAGCAGCTTAGCGGGACACCGTCAGCTGTTTTTT. Translating gives CASSLAGHRQLFF.

This rearrangement joins TRBV12-1 to TRBJ2-2; the listed D gene, TRBD2, was not tested against the DNA. TRBV12-1 is an annotated pseudogene. CDR3 length: 16 amino acids. The CDR3 here is CASSLTEVPRVGELFF. The DNA for the CDR3 is TGTGCCAGCAGCTTGACCGAGGTGCCGAGGGTCGGGGAGCTGTTTTTT.

The gene calls are TRBV9 and TRBJ2-7; 8 bases map to TRBD1. This CDR3 comprises 14 residues. CDR1 is SGDLS, CDR2 YYNGEE, per germline. The trim removed 4 bases at V and 4 bases at J, leaving 7 bases unmatched. CDR3: CASSLTGEQYEQYF. The CDR3 DNA is TGTGCCAGCAGCCTGACAGGGGAGCAGTACGAGCAGTACTTC.

Written as DNA, the CDR3 is TGCAGCGTTGGTTCAGGGACAAATTCACCCCTCCACTTT. It is translated as CSVGSGTNSPLHF. The V and J genes are TRBV29-1 and TRBJ1-6; tentatively, D is TRBD1 (6 bases). Trimming took 4 bases from V and 7 from J, leaving 11 bases between them. Germline CDR1 is SQVTM and CDR2 is ANQGSEA. This CDR3 has 13 residues.

The V call is TRBV4-2, the J call TRBJ1-1, with D maybe TRBD1 (6 bases). The CDR3 sequence is 15 residues long. CDR1 and CDR2 from the germline V gene are LGHNA and YNFKEQ. Trimming stripped 4 bases from V and 1 base from J, with 13 bases between. CDR3 DNA sequence: TGTGCCAGCAGCCGCCTACAGGGACGGAACACTGAAGCTTTCTTT. Translating it yields CASSRLQGRNTEAFF.

This clone has just one count. The chain employs TRBV7-6 and TRBJ2-5, with TRBD1 matching over 7 bases. With the DNA end fitting TRBJ2-7 better, the J assignment may be wrong. Germline V gives CDR1 SGHVS, CDR2 FNYEAQ. The CDR3 has 16 residues. CDR3 sequence reads: CASSLAQRTGGYEQYF. The DNA of the CDR3 is TGTGCCAGCAGCTTAGCGCAAAGGACAGGTGGATACGAGCAGTACTTC.

The chain is built from TRBV6-5 and TRBJ2-3; D is possibly TRBD1 (5 bases). This CDR3 has 15 residues. CDR1 is MNHEY, CDR2 SVGAGI, per germline. Trimming pared 0 bases from V and 4 bases from J, leaving 11 bases between. CDR3 DNA: TGTGCCAGCAGTTACTCATACAACAGGCCAGATACGCAGTATTTT. This translates into CASSYSYNRPDTQYF.

The CDR3 DNA is TGTGCCAGCAGTCCCAGGGACAGGATGAGAGAGACCCAGTACTTC. Its protein product is CASSPRDRMRETQYF. The V call is TRBV28, the J call TRBJ2-5; 8 positions agree with TRBD1. V lost 5 bases and J lost 4; bases outside the gene matches: 9. This CDR3 is 15 amino acids long. From germline, CDR1 is MDHEN and CDR2 SYDVKM.

The rearrangement joins TRBV28 to TRBJ2-7; maybe TRBD2 (6 bases). The CDR3 is 15 amino acids. The germline V and J ends were trimmed by 7 bases and 7 bases, with 23 bases remaining between them. The germline V gene encodes CDR1 MDHEN and CDR2 SYDVKM. As DNA, the CDR3 is TGTGCCAGCACCCGGGCGGGACTCCGATTAGTGGAGCAGTACTTC. Translation gives CASTRAGLRLVEQYF.

V and J are TRBV7-9 and TRBJ1-4, with a weak D call TRBD1 (6 bases). This CDR3 region has 13 residues. The germline V gene has CDR1 SEHNR and CDR2 FQNEAQ (reference sequence). Trimming removed 4 bases from V and 8 bases from J, with 11 bases in between. DNA for the CDR3: TGTGCCAGCAGCTCAGGGGTCGGGGAAAAACTGTTTTTT. It codes for CASSSGVGEKLFF.

The chain employs TRBV18 and TRBJ2-7; TRBD2 agrees at 10 bases. V trimming: 0 bases; J trimming: 7 bases; junction bases outside the gene matches: 6. The CDR3 runs 15 residues. The V gene's germline CDR1 is KGHSH and CDR2 LQKENI. The CDR3 sequence is CASSPPSIAGGEQYF. The CDR3 nucleotides read TGTGCCAGCTCACCACCGTCGATAGCGGGAGGTGAGCAGTACTTC.

V usage is TRBV9 and J usage is TRBJ2-3, with a weak D call TRBD2 (6 bases). Germline V lookup: CDR1 SGDLS, CDR2 YYNGEE. The length of the CDR3 is 16 residues. V lost 4 bases and J 0 bases, leaving 15 bases between the germline ends. For the CDR3, the DNA is TGTGCCAGCAGCTACTACCGGGGGTCTAGCACAGATACGCAGTATTTT. Its translation is CASSYYRGSSTDTQYF.

The chain links TRBV5-1 to TRBJ1-4, with D possibly being TRBD1 (5 bases). This CDR3 has 14 amino acids. V was trimmed by 5 bases and J by 7 bases, leaving 15 bases between them. Germline CDR1 reads SGHRS; CDR2 reads YFSETQ. In DNA form, the CDR3 reads TGCGCCAGCAGGGAAGGTACAGGTCGTGAAAAACTGTTTTTT. It yields the protein CASREGTGREKLFF.